This TCR beta chain is drawn from a study of blood T cell repertoires in COVID-19. The table came from immunoSEQ multiplex PCR; TCRdb's copy has only in-frame clones and leaves some out. This repertoire shows some 41,000 clones, roughly 85% found once; its top ten account for roughly 4.4%. Sequencing was done on a sample of peripheral blood. This TCR derives from a woman in her 70s with acute or convalescent COVID-19.

Here the CDR3 reads CASSLAGGPGNEQFF. The DNA of the CDR3 is TGTGCCAGCAGCTTAGCGGGAGGGCCGGGGAATGAGCAGTTCTTC. V gene TRBV5-4 combines with J gene TRBJ2-1; 10 bases agree with TRBD2. Germline CDR1 and CDR2: SGHNT and YYREEE (reference sequence). The CDR3 spans 15 residues. The V gene end was trimmed by 2 bases and the J gene end by 7 bases; junction bases not matched to a gene: 6.